This passage covers 11 T cell receptor beta chains from one sample sequenced in a study of T cell responses to AZD1222 COVID-19 vaccine. The table came from immunoSEQ multiplex PCR; TCRdb's copy has only in-frame clones and leaves some out. The sample includes roughly 150,000 clones, around 94% of them seen just once. The sample in question was peripheral blood, obtained 28 days after the second AZD1222 dose. Receptor source: an adult who received the AZD1222 COVID-19 vaccine.

In this sample, this clone turned up once. This chain links TRBV30 with TRBJ2-7, with 7 bases that match TRBD1. The CDR3 consists of 14 residues. Germline values: CDR1 GTSNPN, CDR2 SVGIG (reference sequence). The V and J ends lost 0 bases and 5 bases, in that order; junction bases with no gene match: 7. CDR3 nucleotides: TGTGCCTGGAGTGTGGTGACAGGGCGGAACGAGCAGTACTTC. It is translated as CAWSVVTGRNEQYF.

The rearrangement links TRBV19 to TRBJ2-5; TRBD2 agrees at 12 bases. The CDR3 contains 16 residues. Per the germline V gene, CDR1 is LNHDA and CDR2 is SQIVND (reference sequence). After removal of 5 bases from V and 5 bases from J, the junction contained 9 bases not matched to a gene. In DNA, the CDR3 is TGTGCCAGTAGTCTCGGACTAGCGGGAAGTGCGGAGACCCAGTACTTC. Residues: CASSLGLAGSAETQYF.

The chain links TRBV7-9 to TRBJ2-2; D call uncertain. CDR1 is SEHNR, CDR2 FQNEAQ, per germline (reference sequence). V lost 7 bases, J lost 6 bases, and 12 bases lay in between. This CDR3 region has 13 residues. The DNA for the CDR3 is TGTGCCAGCACCCCCAAGGCAGCCGGGGAGCTGTTTTTT. Protein product: CASTPKAAGELFF.

The chain couples TRBV7-2 to TRBJ2-7; no definite D call. Germline-derived CDR1 and CDR2 are SGHTA and FQGNSA. There are 12 residues in the CDR3. Between the trimmed V and J ends, which lost 3 bases and 2 bases, there was a span of 5 bases. The DNA of the CDR3 is TGTGCCAGCAGCTTCGTCACCTACGAGCAGTACTTC. Protein sequence: CASSFVTYEQYF.

This clone was seen once. The V gene is TRBV5-8, the J gene TRBJ1-1; possible D gene TRBD1, 5 bases. Trimming removed 4 bases from V and 5 bases from J, with 21 bases in between. Germline V gene lookup returns CDR1 SGHTS and CDR2 YDEGEE. This CDR3 contains 16 residues. The CDR3 region is CASSPGQGEGNTEAFF. CDR3 sequence (DNA): TGTGCCAGCAGCCCTGGTCAGGGTGAAGGTAATACTGAAGCTTTCTTT.

This clone was picked up a small number of times. The V gene is TRBV19, the J gene TRBJ1-2, with TRBD1 as a possible D gene (5 bases). The CDR3 length is 14 residues. Germline values: CDR1 LNHDA, CDR2 SQIVND (reference sequence). Between the trimmed V and J ends, which lost 5 bases and 5 bases, there was a span of 15 bases. CDR3 nucleotides: TGTGCCAGTAGTTTCAGCTCGGGGGTGTATGGCTACACCTTC. It encodes CASSFSSGVYGYTF.

This clone was found once. The chain is built from TRBV3-1 (or the pseudogene TRBV3-2) and TRBJ1-2; D may be TRBD1 (5 bases). Germline values: CDR1 LGHDT, CDR2 YNNKEL (reference sequence). This CDR3 has 12 amino acids. The germline V and J ends were trimmed by 4 bases and 6 bases, with 9 bases remaining between them. The CDR3 DNA reads as TGTGCCAGCAGCCTTAGGGGAGATGGCTACACCTTC. It yields the protein CASSLRGDGYTF.

J is TRBJ2-1 and V is TRBV6-2 or TRBV6-3; D perhaps matches TRBD1 (5 bases). This CDR3 region has 14 residues. From germline, CDR1 is MNHEY and CDR2 SVGEGT. Trimming pared 2 bases from V and 2 bases from J, leaving 7 bases between. CDR3 in amino acids: CASSYLTAYNEQFF. CDR3 coding DNA: TGTGCCAGCAGTTACCTGACAGCCTACAATGAGCAGTTCTTC.

The chain couples TRBV5-1 to TRBJ2-5, with 7 bases lining up with TRBD1. CDR3 size: 15 residues. CDR1 is SGHRS, CDR2 YFSETQ, per germline. V shed 0 bases and J 2 bases; nucleotides not matched to a gene: 4. Here the CDR3 DNA reads TGCGCCAGCAGCTTGGCGGGACAGCCTCAAGAGACCCAGTACTTC. It encodes CASSLAGQPQETQYF.

This clone was seen a single time. This chain links TRBV7-6 with TRBJ2-1; 8 nucleotides agree with TRBD2. J lost 3 bases, V lost 6 bases, and 7 bases had no gene match. This CDR3 spans 15 amino acids. Looked up from germline, CDR1 is SGHVS and CDR2 is FNYEAQ. CDR3 loop: CASSPRLANYNEQFF. CDR3 in DNA: TGTGCCAGCAGTCCGCGACTAGCGAACTACAATGAGCAGTTCTTC.

V gene TRBV10-2 combines with J gene TRBJ2-4; 8 bases match TRBD2. Trimming removed 5 bases from V and 8 bases from J; junction bases left unmatched: 11. This CDR3 spans 15 amino acids. Germline loops: CDR1 WSHSY, CDR2 SAAADI. CDR3 nucleotides: TGCGCCAGCAGTATACAGGCGGGGGGTATGGACATTCAGTACTTC. Protein product: CASSIQAGGMDIQYF.